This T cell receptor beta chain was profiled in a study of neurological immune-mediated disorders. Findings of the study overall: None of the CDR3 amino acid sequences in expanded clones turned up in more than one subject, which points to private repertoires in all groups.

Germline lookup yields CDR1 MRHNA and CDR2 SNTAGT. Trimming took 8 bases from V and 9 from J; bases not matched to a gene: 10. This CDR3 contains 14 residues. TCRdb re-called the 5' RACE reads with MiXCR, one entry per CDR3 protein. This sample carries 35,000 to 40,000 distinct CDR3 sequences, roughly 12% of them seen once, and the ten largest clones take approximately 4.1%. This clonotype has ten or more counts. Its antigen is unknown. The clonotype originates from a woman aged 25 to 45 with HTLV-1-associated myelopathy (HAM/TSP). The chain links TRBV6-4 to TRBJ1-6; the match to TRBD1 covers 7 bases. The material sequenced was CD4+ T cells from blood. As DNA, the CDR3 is TGTGCCAGCGGACAGGCACAGGGGTCTTCACCCCTCCACTTT. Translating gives CASGQAQGSSPLHF.